These 26 T cell receptor beta chains came from one sample sequenced in a study of graft-versus-host responses after intestinal transplantation. Antigens of these TCRs are unknown. Repertoires were generated with immunoSEQ multiplex PCR, while TCRdb's copy carries only in-frame clones and drops some. Of tens of thousands of clones listed, 75% to 95% are singletons. The specimen comprised unstimulated CD8+ T cells sorted from spleen or lymph node cells, sampled before intestinal transplant. Receptors originate from a human donor who received an intestinal transplant.

The chain combines TRBV11-2 with TRBJ2-7, with D hard to call. The CDR3 has 13 residues. V dropped 0 bases and J dropped 4 bases, with 7 bases sitting between them. The germline V gene encodes CDR1 SGHAT and CDR2 FQNNGV. The CDR3 reads CASSLEPLYEQYF. The DNA of the CDR3 is TGTGCCAGCAGCTTAGAGCCTTTGTACGAGCAGTACTTC.

The chain links TRBV9 to TRBJ2-3; perhaps TRBD2 as D (5 bases). CDR1 is SGDLS and CDR2 is YYNGEE in the germline V gene. The CDR3 is 15 amino acids. Trimming stripped 0 bases from V and 0 bases from J, with 8 bases between. CDR3 coding DNA: TGTGCCAGCAGCGTAGAGGGAGACAGCACAGATACGCAGTATTTT. Translated: CASSVEGDSTDTQYF. Variable domain in full (rest from reference TRBV9 and TRBJ2-3): DSGVTQTPKHLITATGQRVTLRCSPRSGDLSVYWYQQSLDQGLQFLIQYYNGEERAKGNILERFSAQQFPDLHSELNLSSLELGDSALYFCASSVEGDSTDTQYFGPGTRLTVL.

CDR3 coding DNA: TGTGCCAGCAGCCCCGGCTTAGCGGGTCCCGGGGAGCTGTTTTTT. Translation: CASSPGLAGPGELFF. The chain is built from TRBV7-3 and TRBJ2-2; 7 nucleotides align to TRBD2. The CDR3 sequence is 15 residues long. With V trimmed by 5 bases and J by 6 bases, 9 bases remained unmatched. From germline, CDR1 is SGHTA and CDR2 FQGTGA.

V and J are TRBV6-5 and TRBJ2-7; unclear D gene. V shed 7 bases and J shed 1 base, with 11 bases lying between them. Germline assignment: CDR1 MNHEY and CDR2 SVGAGI. This CDR3 contains 13 residues. CDR3 in amino acids: CASKRTQSYEQYF. The CDR3 bases are TGTGCCAGCAAACGGACGCAATCCTACGAGCAGTACTTC.

This chain's CDR3 is CASSYPSGEYTEAFF. CDR3 DNA: TGCGCCAGCAGCTACCCATCGGGTGAATACACTGAAGCTTTCTTT. The rearrangement joins TRBV5-1 to TRBJ1-1; D not resolved. V was pared by 3 bases and J by 3 bases, with 15 bases between. The CDR3 is made up of 15 amino acids. CDR1 and CDR2 from the germline V gene are SGHRS and YFSETQ.

The chain recombines TRBV6-1 with TRBJ2-7; tentative D call: TRBD2 (6 bases). The CDR3 consists of 15 residues. From germline, CDR1 is MNHNS and CDR2 SASEGT. Trimming removed 5 bases at V and 0 bases at J, with 14 bases between. Written as DNA, the CDR3 is TGTGCCAGCAGTTTCGGGACTGGCAGCTCCTACGAGCAGTACTTC. The encoded protein is CASSFGTGSSYEQYF.

CDR3 in DNA: TGTGCCAGCAGCTTAGGGGAGGGAACAGCCCCTGAAGCTTTCTTT. This encodes CASSLGEGTAPEAFF. The gene calls are TRBV7-9 and TRBJ1-1; no clear D gene. Trimming stripped 1 base from V and 6 bases from J, with 15 bases between. CDR1 and CDR2 (germline): SEHNR, FQNEAQ (reference sequence). The CDR3 is made up of 15 amino acids.

The chain joins TRBV7-3 to TRBJ2-1, with 10 positions matching TRBD2. The CDR3 extends over 15 amino acids. The V segment lost 5 bases and the J segment 6 bases; nucleotides outside the gene matches: 7. Germline V gene lookup returns CDR1 SGHTA and CDR2 FQGTGA. The CDR3 protein is CASSPAGGPGNEQFF. The CDR3 DNA reads as TGTGCCAGCAGCCCAGCGGGGGGGCCGGGCAATGAGCAGTTCTTC. Filled out from reference TRBV7-3 and TRBJ2-1, the complete variable domain reads GAGVSQTPSNKVTEKGKYVELRCDPISGHTALYWYRQSLGQGPEFLIYFQGTGAADDSGLPNDRFFAVRPEGSVSTLKIQRTERGDSAVYLCASSPAGGPGNEQFFGPGTRLTVL.

The chain couples TRBV28 to TRBJ2-1; no definite D call. Germline values: CDR1 MDHEN, CDR2 SYDVKM. Trimming removed 4 bases from V and 8 bases from J, with 15 bases in between. The CDR3 has 14 residues. DNA for the CDR3: TGTGCCAGCAGTTCCCAGGACCGAACATATGAGCAGTTCTTC. Amino acid sequence: CASSSQDRTYEQFF.

The chain joins TRBV7-9 to TRBJ2-7; 8 bases fit TRBD1. The CDR3 contains 12 residues. The V gene's germline CDR1 is SEHNR and CDR2 FQNEAQ (reference sequence). V shed 4 bases, J shed 6 bases, and the junction held 2 bases outside the gene matches. The CDR3, as DNA: TGTGCCAGCAGCTCGACAGGGGTCGAGCAGTACTTC. This translates into CASSSTGVEQYF.

V and J are TRBV7-3 and TRBJ2-7, with 7 bases aligning to TRBD1. The trim removed 2 bases at V and 4 bases at J, leaving 5 bases unmatched. The CDR3 covers 14 residues. Germline CDR1 and CDR2: SGHTA and FQGTGA. This CDR3 reads CASSLQGGGYEQYF. CDR3 bases: TGTGCCAGCAGCTTACAAGGGGGCGGTTACGAGCAGTACTTC.

The chain employs TRBV5-4 and TRBJ1-3; 7 bases are a match to TRBD1. The germline V gene encodes CDR1 SGHNT and CDR2 YYREEE (reference sequence). Trimming cost V 4 bases and J 11 bases; bases outside gene matches: 9. The CDR3 sequence is 13 residues long. The CDR3 DNA reads as TGTGCCAGCAGCGACAGGGATCACGGGGCCATATATTTT. Amino acids: CASSDRDHGAIYF.

The chain joins TRBV5-1 to TRBJ1-1; D possibly corresponds to TRBD1 (5 bases). The CDR3 has 15 residues. Deletions cut 4 bases from V and 0 bases from J, with 13 bases between. Germline lookup yields CDR1 SGHRS and CDR2 YFSETQ. As DNA, the CDR3 is TGCGCCAGCAGCGAGACCGGACACCTGAACACTGAAGCTTTCTTT. It translates to CASSETGHLNTEAFF.

The chain carries TRBV4-1 and TRBJ1-5, with D uncertain. Germline V gene data show CDR1 as MGHRA and CDR2 as YSYEKL. The CDR3 runs to 16 residues. V was shortened by 0 bases and J by 6 bases, with 15 bases between the two germline ends. Written as DNA, the CDR3 is TGCGCCAGCAGCCAAGATCGTCGCGTATTCGGTCAGCCCCAGCATTTT. It is translated as CASSQDRRVFGQPQHF.

The gene calls are TRBV5-6 and TRBJ2-1; 10 positions agree with TRBD2. Germline CDR1 is SGHDT and CDR2 is YYEEEE. V gave up 4 bases and J gave up 0 bases; unmatched junction bases: 13. The CDR3 covers 19 residues. CDR3 DNA sequence: TGTGCCAGCAGCCCCCCCCGGACTAGCGGTTTCCCCTCCTACAATGAGCAGTTCTTC. It yields the protein CASSPPRTSGFPSYNEQFF.

J is TRBJ2-7 and V is TRBV5-4; 9 positions agree with TRBD1. The germline CDR1 and CDR2 sequences are SGHNT and YYREEE (reference sequence). V lost 4 bases, J lost 2 bases, and 4 bases stayed unmatched. The CDR3 has 14 residues. CDR3 sequence reads: CASSNDRGTYEQYF. CDR3 DNA: TGTGCCAGCAGCAACGACAGGGGGACCTACGAGCAGTACTTC.

This chain joins TRBV7-2 and TRBJ2-7; 8 bases are shared with TRBD1. The CDR3 extends over 16 amino acids. Germline CDR1 and CDR2: SGHTA and FQGNSA. V dropped 6 bases and J dropped 5; count of bases not matched to a gene: 15. CDR3 amino acids: CASSHNPDREAHEQYF. The CDR3, as DNA: TGTGCCAGCAGTCACAACCCGGACAGGGAAGCCCACGAGCAGTACTTC.

The chain combines TRBV6-4 with TRBJ2-1, with 11 bases identical to TRBD2. In germline, CDR1 is MRHNA, CDR2 SNTAGT. After removal of 10 bases from V and 9 bases from J, the junction contained 5 bases not matched to a gene. There are 12 residues in the CDR3. In DNA form, the CDR3 reads TGTGCCACCCTTAGCGGGGGGGGTGAGCAGTTCTTC. Its protein product is CATLSGGGEQFF.

V gene TRBV13 combines with J gene TRBJ2-5; D gene unclear. V lost 0 bases, J lost 1 base, and 9 bases lay in between. CDR3 size: 15 residues. Germline V CDR1 and CDR2: PRHDT, FYEKMQ (reference sequence). The CDR3 DNA follows: TGTGCCAGCAGCTTAGGGGGTTGGCTCCAAGAGACCCAGTACTTC. Its translation is CASSLGGWLQETQYF.

The V call is TRBV2, the J call TRBJ2-7, with TRBD1 matching over 10 bases. V lost 10 bases and J lost 5; bases outside the gene matches: 14. Germline V gene lookup returns CDR1 SNHLY and CDR2 FYNNEI. The CDR3 totals 15 residues. CDR3 in DNA: TGTGCCATCCGGGACAGGGGCGGTAATTTCCACGAGCAGTACTTC. Amino acid sequence: CAIRDRGGNFHEQYF. The entire variable domain, with the rest obtained from reference TRBV2 and TRBJ2-7, is as follows: EPEVTQTPSHQVTQMGQEVILRCVPISNHLYFYWYRQILGQKVEFLVSFYNNEISEKSEIFDDQFSVERPDGSNFTLKIRSTKLEDSAMYFCAIRDRGGNFHEQYFGPGTRLTVT.

In its sample, this clone was seen a few times. The V and J genes are TRBV5-1 and TRBJ2-7; D gene unclear. Deletions cut 0 bases from V and 3 bases from J, with 1 base between. In germline, CDR1 is SGHRS, CDR2 YFSETQ. The CDR3 runs 11 residues. The CDR3 nucleotides read TGCGCCAGCAGCTTGGACTACGAGCAGTACTTC. Amino acids: CASSLDYEQYF.

The chain employs TRBV12-5 and TRBJ2-1, with TRBD2 matching 7 bases. The V segment lost 3 bases and the J segment 5 bases; nucleotides outside the gene matches: 10. From germline, CDR1 is LGHNT and CDR2 FRNRAP. The CDR3 extends over 16 amino acids. The CDR3 region is CASGFIDGRPNNEQFF. CDR3 nucleotides: TGTGCTAGTGGTTTCATTGACGGGAGGCCGAACAATGAGCAGTTCTTC.

This clone was counted once. The chain joins TRBV28 to TRBJ1-6, with a tentative D call TRBD1 (6 bases). This CDR3 region has 15 residues. CDR1 and CDR2 from the germline V gene are MDHEN and SYDVKM. V lost 5 bases to trimming and J lost 0 bases, with 8 bases between them. DNA of the CDR3: TGTGCCAGCAGTCGGACAGCCTCCTATAATTCACCCCTCCACTTT. Translation: CASSRTASYNSPLHF.

This clone is a singleton in its sample. The V call is TRBV6-1, the J call TRBJ2-7, with TRBD2 matching over 9 bases. Germline V gene data show CDR1 as MNHNS and CDR2 as SASEGT. CDR3 length: 17 amino acids. J gave up 5 bases and V 1 base, and 12 bases lay outside the gene matches. CDR3 sequence reads: CASSEGLWREGLHEQYF. The CDR3 DNA reads as TGTGCCAGCAGTGAAGGCCTATGGCGGGAGGGCCTGCACGAGCAGTACTTC.

V usage is TRBV2 and J usage is TRBJ2-5; perhaps TRBD2 as D (5 bases). V was shortened by 7 bases and J by 1 base, with 16 bases between the two germline ends. Germline V CDR1 and CDR2: SNHLY, FYNNEI. This CDR3 is built from 15 residues. CDR3 bases: TGTGCCAGCAATCAGGTCAGCGGACCCCAAGAGACCCAGTACTTC. It encodes CASNQVSGPQETQYF.

This clone was observed once. This sequence joins TRBV7-3 and TRBJ2-5; TRBD2 matches at 10 bases. The CDR3 consists of 15 residues. With 3 bases clipped from V and 1 base from J, the junction kept 2 bases outside the gene matches. Germline V gene data show CDR1 as SGHTA and CDR2 as FQGTGA. The DNA of the CDR3 is TGTGCCAGCAGCTTTAGCGGGGGGATCCAAGAGACCCAGTACTTC. Translated, it gives CASSFSGGIQETQYF.